Presented here are 2 T cell receptor beta chains from one specimen sequenced in a study of blood T cell repertoires in COVID-19. Sequenced by immunoSEQ multiplex PCR; TCRdb stores in-frame clones only, minus some. The sample includes about 300,000 clones, around 90% of them seen just once. Sequenced input: peripheral blood. Receptor source: a man in his sixties or seventies with acute or convalescent COVID-19.

The V gene is TRBV9, the J gene TRBJ2-2, with 10 bases fitting TRBD2. Per the germline V gene, CDR1 is SGDLS and CDR2 is YYNGEE. The ends lost 1 base at V and 6 bases at J; junction bases unmatched: 6. The CDR3 has 16 residues. Written as DNA, the CDR3 is TGTGCCAGCAGCGTATCCCCTAGCGGGGGCCCCGGGGAGCTGTTTTTT. Protein: CASSVSPSGGPGELFF.

The V call is TRBV7-2, the J call TRBJ2-2; 7 bases map to TRBD1. The V and J ends lost 2 bases and 4 bases, in that order; junction bases with no gene match: 7. The CDR3 runs 16 residues. The V gene's germline CDR1 is SGHTA and CDR2 FQGNSA. CDR3 residues: CASSLMGRGLTGELFF. The CDR3 coding sequence is TGTGCCAGCAGCTTAATGGGTAGGGGGCTCACCGGGGAGCTGTTTTTT. Supplemented by reference TRBV7-2 and TRBJ2-2, the full variable domain reads GAGVSQSPSNKVTEKGKDVELRCDPISGHTALYWYRQSLGQGLEFLIYFQGNSAPDKSGLPSDRFSAERTGGSVSTLTIQRTQQEDSAVYLCASSLMGRGLTGELFFGEGSRLTVL.